This T cell receptor beta chain is drawn from a study of cytomegalovirus exposure and HLA in healthy donors. Study-level points and caveats: TCR beta sequences numbering fewer than 20,000 were associated with HLA alleles at 0.05 false discovery rate in a later analysis.

The PCR employed 60 Vbeta primers together with 13 Jbeta primers. Method: immunoSEQ multiplex PCR; TCRdb's copy keeps in-frame clones and lacks some. Counted here are about 130,000 clones, 70% to 75% occurring once; the ten biggest clones make up roughly 7.5%. The germline gives CDR1 SGHKS, CDR2 YYEKEE (reference sequence). The V segment lost 0 bases and the J segment 3 bases; nucleotides outside the gene matches: 5. The CDR3 spans 16 residues. This clone was recorded only once. Its target is not known. The rearrangement joins TRBV5-5 to TRBJ2-7; 11 bases are shared with TRBD1. The TCR was taken from a male donor in good health and CMV-seronegative. The sequencing sample was made of PBMCs. DNA for the CDR3: TGTGCCAGCAGCTTGGGGCCGGGACAGGGGGTCTACGAGCAGTACTTC. Translated, it gives CASSLGPGQGVYEQYF. Variable domain in full (rest from reference TRBV5-5 and TRBJ2-7): DAGVTQSPTHLIKTRGQQVTLRCSPISGHKSVSWYQQVLGQGPQFIFQYYEKEERGRGNFPDRFSARQFPNYSSELNVNALLLGDSALYLCASSLGPGQGVYEQYFGPGTRLTVT.